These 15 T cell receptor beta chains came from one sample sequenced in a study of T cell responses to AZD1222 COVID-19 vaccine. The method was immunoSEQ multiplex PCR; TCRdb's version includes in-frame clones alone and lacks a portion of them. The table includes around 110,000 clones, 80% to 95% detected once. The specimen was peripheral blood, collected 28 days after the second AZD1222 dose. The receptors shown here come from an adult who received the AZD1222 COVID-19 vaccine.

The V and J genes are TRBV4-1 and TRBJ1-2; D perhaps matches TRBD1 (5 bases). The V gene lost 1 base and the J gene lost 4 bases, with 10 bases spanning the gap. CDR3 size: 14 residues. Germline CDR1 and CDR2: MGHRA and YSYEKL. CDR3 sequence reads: CASSQGRGSYGYTF. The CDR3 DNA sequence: TGCGCCAGCAGCCAAGGTAGGGGCAGCTATGGCTACACCTTC.

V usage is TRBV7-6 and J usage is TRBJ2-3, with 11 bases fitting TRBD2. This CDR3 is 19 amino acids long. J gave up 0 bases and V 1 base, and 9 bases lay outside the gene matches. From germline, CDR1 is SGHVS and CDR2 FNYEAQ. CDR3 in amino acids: CASSLGLPSGGISTDTQYF. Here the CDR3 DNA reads TGTGCCAGCAGCTTAGGATTACCTAGCGGGGGGATTAGCACAGATACGCAGTATTTT. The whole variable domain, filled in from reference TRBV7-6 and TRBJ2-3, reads GAGVSQSPRYKVTKRGQDVALRCDPISGHVSLYWYRQALGQGPEFLTYFNYEAQQDKSGLPNDRFSAERPEGSISTLTIQRTEQRDSAMYRCASSLGLPSGGISTDTQYFGPGTRLTVL.

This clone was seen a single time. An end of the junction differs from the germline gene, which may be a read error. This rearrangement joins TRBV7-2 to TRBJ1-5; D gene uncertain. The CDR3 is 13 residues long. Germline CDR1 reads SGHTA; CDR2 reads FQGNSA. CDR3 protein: CASSLRSSQPQHF. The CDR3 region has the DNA TGTGCCAGCAGCTTAAGGAGCAGTCAGCCCCAGCATTTT.

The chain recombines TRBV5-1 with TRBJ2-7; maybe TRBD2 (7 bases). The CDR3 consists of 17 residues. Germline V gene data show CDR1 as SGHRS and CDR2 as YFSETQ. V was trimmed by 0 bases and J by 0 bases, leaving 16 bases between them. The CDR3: CASSLGLAGAPSYEQYF. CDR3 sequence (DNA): TGCGCCAGCAGCTTGGGTCTTGCGGGGGCTCCCTCCTACGAGCAGTACTTC.

The CDR3 region has the DNA TGTGCCAGCAAGGGGACTAATGAAAAACTGTTTTTT. Translated, it gives CASKGTNEKLFF. This chain links TRBV2 with TRBJ1-4; possibly TRBD1 for D (5 bases). V was shortened by 7 bases and J by 2 bases, with 5 bases between the two germline ends. Looked up from germline, CDR1 is SNHLY and CDR2 is FYNNEI. This CDR3 region has 12 residues.

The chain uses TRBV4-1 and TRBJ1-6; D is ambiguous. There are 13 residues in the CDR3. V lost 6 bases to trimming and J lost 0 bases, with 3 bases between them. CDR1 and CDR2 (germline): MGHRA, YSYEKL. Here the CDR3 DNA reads TGCGCCAGCAGAAGCTCCTATAATTCACCCCTCCACTTT. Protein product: CASRSSYNSPLHF.

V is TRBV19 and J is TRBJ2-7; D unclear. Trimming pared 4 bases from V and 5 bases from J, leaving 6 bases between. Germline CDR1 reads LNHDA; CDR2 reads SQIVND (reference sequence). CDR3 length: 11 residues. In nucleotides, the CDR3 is TGTGCCAGTAGTACAGGAAACGAGCAGTACTTC. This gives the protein CASSTGNEQYF.

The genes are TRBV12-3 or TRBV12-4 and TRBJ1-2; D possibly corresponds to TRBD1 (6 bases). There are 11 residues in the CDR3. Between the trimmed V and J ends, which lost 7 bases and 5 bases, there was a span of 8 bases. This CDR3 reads CASKGGYGYTF. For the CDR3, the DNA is TGTGCCAGCAAAGGGGGTTATGGCTACACCTTC.

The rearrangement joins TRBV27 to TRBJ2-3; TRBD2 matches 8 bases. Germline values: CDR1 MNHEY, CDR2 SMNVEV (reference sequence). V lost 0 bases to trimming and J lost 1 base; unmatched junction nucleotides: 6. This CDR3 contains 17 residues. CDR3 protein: CASSLSSLAGGTDTQYF. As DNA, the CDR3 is TGTGCCAGCAGTTTATCGAGTCTAGCGGGTGGCACAGATACGCAGTATTTT.

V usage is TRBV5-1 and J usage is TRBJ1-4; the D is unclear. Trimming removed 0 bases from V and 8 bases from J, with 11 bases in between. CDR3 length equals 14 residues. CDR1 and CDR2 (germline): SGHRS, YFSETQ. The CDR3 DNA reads TGCGCCAGCAGCTTGGAAGGGCTAGCCGAAAAACTGTTTTTT. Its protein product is CASSLEGLAEKLFF.

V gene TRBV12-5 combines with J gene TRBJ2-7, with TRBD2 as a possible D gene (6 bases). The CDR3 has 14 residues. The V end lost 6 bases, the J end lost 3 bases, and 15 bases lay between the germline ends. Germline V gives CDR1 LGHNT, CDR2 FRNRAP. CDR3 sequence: CASGLGGLFYEQYF. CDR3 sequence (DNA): TGTGCTAGTGGCCTGGGGGGACTGTTCTACGAGCAGTACTTC.

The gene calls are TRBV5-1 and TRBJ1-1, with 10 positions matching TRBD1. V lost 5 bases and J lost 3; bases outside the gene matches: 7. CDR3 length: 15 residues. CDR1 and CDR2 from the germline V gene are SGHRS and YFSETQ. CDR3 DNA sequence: TGCGCCAGCAGGCGTACCGGGACAGGGGACACTGAAGCTTTCTTT. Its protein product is CASRRTGTGDTEAFF.

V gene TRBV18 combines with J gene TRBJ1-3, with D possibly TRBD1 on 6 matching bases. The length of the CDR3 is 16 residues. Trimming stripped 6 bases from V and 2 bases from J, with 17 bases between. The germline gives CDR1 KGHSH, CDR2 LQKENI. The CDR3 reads CASSPPGAGTGNTIYF. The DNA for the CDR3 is TGTGCCAGCTCCCCCCCGGGGGCCGGCACTGGAAACACCATATATTTT. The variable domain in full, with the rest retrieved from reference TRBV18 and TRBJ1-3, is NAGVMQNPRHLVRRRGQEARLRCSPMKGHSHVYWYRQLPEEGLKFMVYLQKENIIDESGMPKERFSAEFPKEGPSILRIQQVVRGDSAAYFCASSPPGAGTGNTIYFGEGSWLTVV.

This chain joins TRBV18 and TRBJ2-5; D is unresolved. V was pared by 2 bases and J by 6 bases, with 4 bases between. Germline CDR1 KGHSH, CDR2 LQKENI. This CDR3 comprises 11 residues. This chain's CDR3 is CASSPGKTQYF. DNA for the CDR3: TGTGCCAGCTCACCAGGAAAGACCCAGTACTTC. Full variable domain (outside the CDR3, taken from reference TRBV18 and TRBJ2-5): NAGVMQNPRHLVRRRGQEARLRCSPMKGHSHVYWYRQLPEEGLKFMVYLQKENIIDESGMPKERFSAEFPKEGPSILRIQQVVRGDSAAYFCASSPGKTQYFGPGTRLLVL.

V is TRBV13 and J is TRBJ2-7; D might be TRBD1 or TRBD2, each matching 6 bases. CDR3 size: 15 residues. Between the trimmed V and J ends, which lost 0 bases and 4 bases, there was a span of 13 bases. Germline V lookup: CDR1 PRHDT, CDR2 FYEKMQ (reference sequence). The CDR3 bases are TGTGCCAGCAGCTTAGGTCCAGGGGAGGCGTACGAGCAGTACTTC. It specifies CASSLGPGEAYEQYF. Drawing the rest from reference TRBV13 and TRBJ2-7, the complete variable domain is AAGVIQSPRHLIKEKRETATLKCYPIPRHDTVYWYQQGPGQDPQFLISFYEKMQSDKGSIPDRFSAQQFSDYHSELNMSSLELGDSALYFCASSLGPGEAYEQYFGPGTRLTVT.